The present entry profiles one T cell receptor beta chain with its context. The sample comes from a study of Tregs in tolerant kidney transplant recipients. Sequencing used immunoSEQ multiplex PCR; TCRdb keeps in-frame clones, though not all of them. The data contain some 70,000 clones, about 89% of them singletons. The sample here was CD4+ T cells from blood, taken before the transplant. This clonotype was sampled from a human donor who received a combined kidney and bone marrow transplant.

The CDR3 is CASSIRDRGRQETQYF. In DNA, the CDR3 is TGTGCCAGTAGTATAAGGGACAGGGGACGTCAAGAGACCCAGTACTTC. V gene TRBV19 combines with J gene TRBJ2-5; 10 bases align to TRBD1. The CDR3 length is 16 residues. V dropped 2 bases and J dropped 2; count of bases not matched to a gene: 5. Germline-derived CDR1 and CDR2 are LNHDA and SQIVND (reference sequence).